The 7 T cell receptor beta chains below were found in one sample sequenced in a study of blood T cell repertoires in COVID-19. Here immunoSEQ multiplex PCR was the method, and the copy in TCRdb shows in-frame clones only, minus some. This sample yields about 220,000 clones, of which more than 65% are seen a single time; around 9.5% belongs to the top ten. The sequencing sample was made of peripheral blood. The receptors derive from a man over 45 with active or convalescent COVID-19.

V and J are TRBV2 and TRBJ1-1; D gene ambiguous. With 4 bases removed from V and 2 bases from J, the gap between germline ends came to 8 bases. The length of the CDR3 is 13 residues. Germline values: CDR1 SNHLY, CDR2 FYNNEI. The CDR3 DNA reads TGTGCCAGCAGTGCAGAGGCTAACACTGAAGCTTTCTTT. As protein: CASSAEANTEAFF.

This chain links TRBV10-3 with TRBJ2-5; the match to TRBD2 covers 16 bases. V shed 10 bases, J shed 5 bases, and the junction held 13 bases outside the gene matches. Germline CDR1 is ENHRY and CDR2 is SYGVKD. The CDR3 consists of 17 residues. The CDR3 reads CATMPGTSGGAWETQYF. The CDR3, as DNA: TGTGCCACGATGCCCGGGACTAGCGGGGGGGCTTGGGAGACCCAGTACTTC.

This clone has more than one count but fewer than ten. The chain carries TRBV5-1 and TRBJ1-3; D is possibly TRBD1 (5 bases). V was cut by 4 bases and J by 2 bases, with 16 bases left in between. The CDR3 extends over 16 amino acids. The germline gives CDR1 SGHRS, CDR2 YFSETQ. CDR3 amino acids: CASSPSVGGTGNTIYF. The CDR3 nucleotides are TGCGCCAGCAGCCCCTCGGTGGGGGGGACTGGAAACACCATATATTTT.

The chain employs TRBV2 and TRBJ1-4; D might be TRBD1 (5 bases). The germline gives CDR1 SNHLY, CDR2 FYNNEI. The V gene lost 4 bases and the J gene lost 5 bases, with 11 bases spanning the gap. The CDR3 runs to 14 residues. Here the CDR3 reads CASSAGQWNEKLFF. DNA for the CDR3: TGTGCCAGCAGTGCAGGGCAGTGGAATGAAAAACTGTTTTTT.

The chain is built from TRBV5-6 and TRBJ2-1; a possible D gene is TRBD2 (6 bases). In germline, CDR1 is SGHDT, CDR2 YYEEEE. This CDR3 is 15 amino acids long. Trimming removed 3 bases from V and 0 bases from J, with 10 bases in between. CDR3 amino acids: CASSWGLGSYNEQFF. The CDR3 coding sequence is TGTGCCAGCAGCTGGGGACTCGGCTCCTACAATGAGCAGTTCTTC.

This chain connects TRBV4-2 to TRBJ1-2; 8 bases fit TRBD1. The CDR3 runs to 15 residues. In germline, CDR1 is LGHNA, CDR2 YNFKEQ. Unmatched junction bases numbered 5, after V lost 3 bases and J lost 2 bases. The CDR3 loop is CASSQGTGPNYGYTF. For the CDR3, the DNA is TGTGCCAGCAGCCAGGGGACAGGCCCAAACTATGGCTACACCTTC.

The chain carries TRBV2 and TRBJ2-7, with D possibly TRBD2 on 6 matching bases. The CDR3 has 14 residues. The V end lost 3 bases, the J end lost 2 bases, and 11 bases lay between the germline ends. Germline CDR1 reads SNHLY; CDR2 reads FYNNEI. The CDR3 coding sequence is TGTGCCAGCAGTGAGCGGACGGGAGCCTACGAGCAGTACTTC. Residues: CASSERTGAYEQYF.